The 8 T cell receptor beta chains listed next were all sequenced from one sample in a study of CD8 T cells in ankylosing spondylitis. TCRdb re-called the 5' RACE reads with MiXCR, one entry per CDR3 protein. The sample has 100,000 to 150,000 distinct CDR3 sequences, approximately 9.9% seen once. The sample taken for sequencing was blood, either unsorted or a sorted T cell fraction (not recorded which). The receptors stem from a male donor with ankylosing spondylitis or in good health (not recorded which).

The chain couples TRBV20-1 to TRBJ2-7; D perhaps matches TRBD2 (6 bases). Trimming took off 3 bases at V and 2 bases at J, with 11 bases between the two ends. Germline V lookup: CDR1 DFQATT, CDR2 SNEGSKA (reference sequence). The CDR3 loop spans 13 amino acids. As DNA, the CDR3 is TGCAGTGCTAGCTGGCGGGACCCCTACGAGCAGTACTTC. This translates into CSASWRDPYEQYF.

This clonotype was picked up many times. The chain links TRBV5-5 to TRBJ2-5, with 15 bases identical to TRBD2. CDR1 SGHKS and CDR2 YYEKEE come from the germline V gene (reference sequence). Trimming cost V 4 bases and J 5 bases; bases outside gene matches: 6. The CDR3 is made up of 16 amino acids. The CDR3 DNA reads TGTGCCAGCAGCATGGGACTAGCGGGAGGAACGGAGACCCAGTACTTC. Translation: CASSMGLAGGTETQYF.

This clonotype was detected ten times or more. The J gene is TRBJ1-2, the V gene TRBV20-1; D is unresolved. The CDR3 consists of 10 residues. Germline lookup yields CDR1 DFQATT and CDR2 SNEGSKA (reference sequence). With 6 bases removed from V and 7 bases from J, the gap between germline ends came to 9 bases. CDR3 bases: TGCAGTGCCAAAGAGCCTGGCTACACCTTC. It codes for CSAKEPGYTF.

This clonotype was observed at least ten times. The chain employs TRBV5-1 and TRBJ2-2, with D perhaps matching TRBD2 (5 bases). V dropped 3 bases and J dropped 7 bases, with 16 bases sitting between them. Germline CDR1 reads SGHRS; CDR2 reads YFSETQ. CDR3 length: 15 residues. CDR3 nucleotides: TGCGCCAGCAGCTCCGATCCAGGAGGCTACGGGGAGCTGTTTTTT. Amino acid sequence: CASSSDPGGYGELFF.

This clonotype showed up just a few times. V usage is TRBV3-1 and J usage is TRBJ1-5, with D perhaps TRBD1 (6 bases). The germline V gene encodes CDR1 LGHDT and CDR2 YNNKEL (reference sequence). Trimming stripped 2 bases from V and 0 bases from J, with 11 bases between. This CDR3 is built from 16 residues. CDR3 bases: TGTGCCAGCAGCCAAACAACAGGGAATAGCAATCAGCCCCAGCATTTT. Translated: CASSQTTGNSNQPQHF.

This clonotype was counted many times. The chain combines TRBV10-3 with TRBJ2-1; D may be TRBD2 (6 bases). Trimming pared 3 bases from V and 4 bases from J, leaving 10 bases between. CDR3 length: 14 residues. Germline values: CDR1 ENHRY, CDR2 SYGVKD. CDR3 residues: CAISDRSGYNEQFF. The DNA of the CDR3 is TGTGCCATCAGTGACCGTAGCGGTTACAATGAGCAGTTCTTC.

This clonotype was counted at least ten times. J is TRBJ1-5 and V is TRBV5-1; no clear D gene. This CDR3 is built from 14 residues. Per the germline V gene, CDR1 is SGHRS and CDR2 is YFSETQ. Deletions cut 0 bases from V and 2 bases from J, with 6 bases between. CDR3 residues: CASSLGDGNQPQHF. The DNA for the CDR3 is TGCGCCAGCAGCTTGGGGGATGGCAATCAGCCCCAGCATTTT.

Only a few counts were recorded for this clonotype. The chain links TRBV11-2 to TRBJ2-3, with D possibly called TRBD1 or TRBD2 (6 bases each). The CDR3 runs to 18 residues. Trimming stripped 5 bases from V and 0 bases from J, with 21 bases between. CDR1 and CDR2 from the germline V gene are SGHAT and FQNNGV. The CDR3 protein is CASSLGAGRSPSTDTQYF. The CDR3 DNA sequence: TGTGCCAGCAGCCTGGGGGCTGGGAGGAGCCCTAGCACAGATACGCAGTATTTT.